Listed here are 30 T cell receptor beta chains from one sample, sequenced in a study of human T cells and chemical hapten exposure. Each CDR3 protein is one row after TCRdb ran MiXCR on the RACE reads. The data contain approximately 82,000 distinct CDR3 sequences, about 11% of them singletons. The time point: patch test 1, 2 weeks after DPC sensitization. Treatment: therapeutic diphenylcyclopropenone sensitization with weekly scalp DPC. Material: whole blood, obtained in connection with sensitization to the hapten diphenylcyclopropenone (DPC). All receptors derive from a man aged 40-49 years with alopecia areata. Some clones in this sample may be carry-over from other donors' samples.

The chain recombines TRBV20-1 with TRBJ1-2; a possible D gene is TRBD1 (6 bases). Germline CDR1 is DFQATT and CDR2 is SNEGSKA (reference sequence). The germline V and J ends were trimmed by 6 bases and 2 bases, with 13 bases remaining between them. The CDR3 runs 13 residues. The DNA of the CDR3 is TGCAGTGCCGTTCAGGGGATAAACTATGGCTACACCTTC. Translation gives CSAVQGINYGYTF.

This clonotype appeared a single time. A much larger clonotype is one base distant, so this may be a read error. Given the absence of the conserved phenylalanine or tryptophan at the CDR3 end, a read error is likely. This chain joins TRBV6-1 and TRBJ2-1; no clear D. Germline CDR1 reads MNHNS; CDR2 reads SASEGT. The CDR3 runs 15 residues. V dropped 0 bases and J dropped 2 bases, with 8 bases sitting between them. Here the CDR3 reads CASSEADGTYNEQFS. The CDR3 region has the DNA TGTGCCAGCAGTGAAGCGGATGGTACCTACAATGAGCAGTTCTCC.

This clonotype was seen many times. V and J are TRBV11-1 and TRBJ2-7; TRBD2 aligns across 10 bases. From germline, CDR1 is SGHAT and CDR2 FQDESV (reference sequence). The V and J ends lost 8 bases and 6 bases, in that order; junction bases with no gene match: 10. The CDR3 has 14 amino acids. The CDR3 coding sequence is TGTGCCAGCGCCAGTCGGTTAGCGGGAGGCGAGCAGTACGTC. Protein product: CASASRLAGGEQYV.

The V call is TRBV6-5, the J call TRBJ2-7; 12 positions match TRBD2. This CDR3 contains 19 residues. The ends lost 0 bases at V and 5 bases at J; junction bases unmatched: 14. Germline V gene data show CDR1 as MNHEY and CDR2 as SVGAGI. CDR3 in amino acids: CASSYSTMLAGGPRHEQYF. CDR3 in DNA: TGTGCCAGCAGTTACTCGACGATGCTAGCGGGAGGGCCGCGTCACGAGCAGTACTTC.

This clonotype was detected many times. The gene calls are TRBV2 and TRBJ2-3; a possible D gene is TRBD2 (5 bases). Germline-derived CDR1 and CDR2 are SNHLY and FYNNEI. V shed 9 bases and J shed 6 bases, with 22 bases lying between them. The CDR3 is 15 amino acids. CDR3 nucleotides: TGTGCCAGAACAACCGCCGCCGGCGGGTACGATACGCAGTATTTT. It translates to CARTTAAGGYDTQYF.

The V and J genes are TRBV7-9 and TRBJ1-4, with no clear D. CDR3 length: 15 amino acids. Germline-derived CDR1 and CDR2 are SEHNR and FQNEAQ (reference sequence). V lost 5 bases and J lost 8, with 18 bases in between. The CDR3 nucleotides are TGTGCCAGCAGCCCGAGAGCCGGGGTTGGCGAAAAACTGTTTTTT. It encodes CASSPRAGVGEKLFF.

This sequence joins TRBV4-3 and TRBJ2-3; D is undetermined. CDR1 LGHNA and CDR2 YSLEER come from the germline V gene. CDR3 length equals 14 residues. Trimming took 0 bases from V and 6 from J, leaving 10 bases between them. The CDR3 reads CASSQERTVDTQYF. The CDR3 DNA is TGCGCCAGCAGCCAAGAACGGACGGTCGATACGCAGTATTTT.

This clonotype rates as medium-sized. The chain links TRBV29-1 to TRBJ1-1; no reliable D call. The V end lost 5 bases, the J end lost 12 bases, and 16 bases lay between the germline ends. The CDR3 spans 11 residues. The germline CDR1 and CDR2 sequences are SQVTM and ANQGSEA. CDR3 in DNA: TGCAGCGTTAGGCCCCAATCCGTCCCTTTCTTT. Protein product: CSVRPQSVPFF.

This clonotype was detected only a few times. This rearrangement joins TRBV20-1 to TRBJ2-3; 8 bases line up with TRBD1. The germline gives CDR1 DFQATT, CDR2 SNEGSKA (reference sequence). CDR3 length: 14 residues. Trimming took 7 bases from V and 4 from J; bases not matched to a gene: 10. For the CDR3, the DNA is TGCAGTGGAGGACAGGGCGTTCTTCCAGATACGCAGTATTTT. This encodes CSGGQGVLPDTQYF.

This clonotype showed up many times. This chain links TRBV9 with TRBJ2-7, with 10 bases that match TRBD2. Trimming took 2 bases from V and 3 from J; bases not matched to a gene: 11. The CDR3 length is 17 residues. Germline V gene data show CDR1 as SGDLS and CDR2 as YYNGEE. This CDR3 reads CASSVRLAGDGFYEQYV. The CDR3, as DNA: TGTGCCAGCAGCGTCCGACTAGCGGGTGACGGATTCTACGAGCAGTACGTC.

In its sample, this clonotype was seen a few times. The CDR3 region has the DNA TGTGCCAGCAGTGAATGGGCCGGGGACCCTACCTACGAGCAGTACTTC. Amino acids: CASSEWAGDPTYEQYF. The V and J genes are TRBV6-1 and TRBJ2-7; D might be TRBD1 or TRBD2, each matching 5 bases. Trimming cost V 2 bases and J 2 bases, with 16 bases left between them. Germline CDR1 MNHNS, CDR2 SASEGT. CDR3 length: 16 residues.

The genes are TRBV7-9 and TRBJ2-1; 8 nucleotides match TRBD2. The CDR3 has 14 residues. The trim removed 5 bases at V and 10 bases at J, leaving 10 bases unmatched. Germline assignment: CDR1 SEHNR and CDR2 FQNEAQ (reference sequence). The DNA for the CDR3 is TGTGCCAGCAGCCTGAGCGGGAGTTTAGGGGAGCAGTTCTTC. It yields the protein CASSLSGSLGEQFF.

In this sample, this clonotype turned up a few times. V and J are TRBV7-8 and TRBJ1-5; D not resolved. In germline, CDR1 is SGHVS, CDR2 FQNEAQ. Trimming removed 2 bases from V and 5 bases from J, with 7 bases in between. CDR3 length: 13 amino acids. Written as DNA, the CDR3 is TGTGCCAGCAGCTTATATCGGGATCAGCCCCAGCATTTT. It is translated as CASSLYRDQPQHF. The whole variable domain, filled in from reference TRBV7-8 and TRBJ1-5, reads GAGVSQSPRYKVAKRGQDVALRCDPISGHVSLFWYQQALGQGPEFLTYFQNEAQLDKSGLPSDRFFAERPEGSVSTLKIQRTQQEDSAVYLCASSLYRDQPQHFGDGTRLSIL.

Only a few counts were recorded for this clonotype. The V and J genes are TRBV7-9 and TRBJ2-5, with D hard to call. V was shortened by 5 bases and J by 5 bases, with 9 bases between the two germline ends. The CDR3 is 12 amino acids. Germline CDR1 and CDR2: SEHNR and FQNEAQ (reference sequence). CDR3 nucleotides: TGTGCCAGCAGCCAGGCCCAGGAGACCCAGTACTTC. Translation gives CASSQAQETQYF.

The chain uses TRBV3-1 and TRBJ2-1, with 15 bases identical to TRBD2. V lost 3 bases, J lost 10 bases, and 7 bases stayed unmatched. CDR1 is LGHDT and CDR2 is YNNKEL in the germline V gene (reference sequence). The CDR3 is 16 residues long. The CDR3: CASSQTMGLAGGEQFF. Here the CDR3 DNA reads TGTGCCAGCAGCCAGACCATGGGACTAGCGGGAGGCGAGCAGTTCTTC.

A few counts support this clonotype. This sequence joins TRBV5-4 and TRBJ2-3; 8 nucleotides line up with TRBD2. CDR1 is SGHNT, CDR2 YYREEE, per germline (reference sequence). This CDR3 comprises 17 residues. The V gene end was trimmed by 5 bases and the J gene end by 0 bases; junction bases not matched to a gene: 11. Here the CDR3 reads CASSISVAGPSTDTQYF. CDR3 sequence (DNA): TGTGCCAGCAGTATATCAGTAGCGGGGCCTAGCACAGATACGCAGTATTTT.

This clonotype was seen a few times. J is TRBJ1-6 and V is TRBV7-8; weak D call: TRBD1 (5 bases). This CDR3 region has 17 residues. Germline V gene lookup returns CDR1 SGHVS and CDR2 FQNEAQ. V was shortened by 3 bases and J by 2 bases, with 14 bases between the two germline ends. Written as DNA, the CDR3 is TGTGCCAGCAGCTTTCCGGACACCGGGGCCTATAATTCACCCCTCCACTTT. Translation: CASSFPDTGAYNSPLHF.

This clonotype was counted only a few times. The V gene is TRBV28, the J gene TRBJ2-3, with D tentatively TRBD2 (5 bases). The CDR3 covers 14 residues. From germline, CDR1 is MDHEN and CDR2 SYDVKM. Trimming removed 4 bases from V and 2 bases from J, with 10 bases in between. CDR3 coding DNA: TGTGCCAGCAGTTCCTCAGCGGACACAGATACGCAGTATTTT. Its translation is CASSSSADTDTQYF.

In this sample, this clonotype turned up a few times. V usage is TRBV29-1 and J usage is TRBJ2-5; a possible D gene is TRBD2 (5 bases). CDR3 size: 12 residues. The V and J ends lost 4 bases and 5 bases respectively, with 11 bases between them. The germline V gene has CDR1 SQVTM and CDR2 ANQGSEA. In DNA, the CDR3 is TGCAGCGTTGTCCTAGAGGGTGAGACCCAGTACTTC. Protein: CSVVLEGETQYF.

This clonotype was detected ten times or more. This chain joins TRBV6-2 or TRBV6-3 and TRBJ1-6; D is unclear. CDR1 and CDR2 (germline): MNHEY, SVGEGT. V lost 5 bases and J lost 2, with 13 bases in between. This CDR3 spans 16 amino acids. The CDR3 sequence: CASSNQREAYNSPLHF. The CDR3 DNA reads TGTGCCAGCAGTAATCAGAGGGAGGCCTATAATTCACCCCTCCACTTT.

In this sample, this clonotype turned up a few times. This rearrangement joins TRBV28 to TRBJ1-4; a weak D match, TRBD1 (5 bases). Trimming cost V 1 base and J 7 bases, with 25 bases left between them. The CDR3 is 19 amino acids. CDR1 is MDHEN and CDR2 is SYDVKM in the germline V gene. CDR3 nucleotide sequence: TGTGCCAGCAGTTTATTGCTAGGGGACGGTTACCTCGTAAGTGAAAAACTGTTTTTT. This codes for CASSLLLGDGYLVSEKLFF.

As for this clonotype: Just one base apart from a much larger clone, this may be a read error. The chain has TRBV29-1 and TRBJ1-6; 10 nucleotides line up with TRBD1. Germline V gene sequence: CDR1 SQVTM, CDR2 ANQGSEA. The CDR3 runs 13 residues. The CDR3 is CSAGTGVTSHLHF. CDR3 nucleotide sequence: TGCAGCGCGGGGACAGGGGTTACTTCACACCTCCACTTT.

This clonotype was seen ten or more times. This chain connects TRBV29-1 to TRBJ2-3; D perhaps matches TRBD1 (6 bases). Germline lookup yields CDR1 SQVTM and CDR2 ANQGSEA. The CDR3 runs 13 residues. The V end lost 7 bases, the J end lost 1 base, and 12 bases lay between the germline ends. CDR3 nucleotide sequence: TGCAGCGCCGGGACACAGGGCACAGATACGCAGTATTTT. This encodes CSAGTQGTDTQYF.

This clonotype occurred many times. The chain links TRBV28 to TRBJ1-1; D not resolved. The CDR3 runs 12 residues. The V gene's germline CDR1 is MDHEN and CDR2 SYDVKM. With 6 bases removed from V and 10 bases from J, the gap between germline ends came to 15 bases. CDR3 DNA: TGTGCCAGCAGGGAATCCGGGAGGCGAGCTTTCTTT. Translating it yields CASRESGRRAFF.

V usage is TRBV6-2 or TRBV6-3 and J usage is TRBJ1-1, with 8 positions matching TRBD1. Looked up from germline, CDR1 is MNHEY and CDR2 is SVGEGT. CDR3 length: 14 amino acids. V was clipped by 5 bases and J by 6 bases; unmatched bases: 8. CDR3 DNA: TGTGCCAGCAGTGACTTGACAGGGGCCCCTGAAGCTTTCTTT. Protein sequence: CASSDLTGAPEAFF.

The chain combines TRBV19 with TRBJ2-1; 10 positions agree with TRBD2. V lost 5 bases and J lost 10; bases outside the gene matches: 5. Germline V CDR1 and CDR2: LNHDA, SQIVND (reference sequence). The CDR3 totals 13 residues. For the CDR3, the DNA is TGTGCCAGTAGTGTTCTAGCGGGAGTCGAGCAGTTCTTC. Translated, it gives CASSVLAGVEQFF.

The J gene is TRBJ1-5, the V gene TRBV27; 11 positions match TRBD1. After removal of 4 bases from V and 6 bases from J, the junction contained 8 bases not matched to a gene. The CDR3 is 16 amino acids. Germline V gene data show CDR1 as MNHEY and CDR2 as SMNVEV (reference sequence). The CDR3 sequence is CASSSGTGGRSQPQHF. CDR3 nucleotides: TGTGCCAGCAGTTCCGGGACAGGGGGTAGGAGTCAGCCCCAGCATTTT.

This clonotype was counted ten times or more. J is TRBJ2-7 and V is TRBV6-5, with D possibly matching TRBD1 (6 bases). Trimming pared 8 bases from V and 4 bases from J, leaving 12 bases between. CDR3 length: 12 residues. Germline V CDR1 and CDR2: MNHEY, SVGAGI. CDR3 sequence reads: CASGTGKYEQYF. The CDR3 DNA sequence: TGTGCCAGCGGCACAGGGAAGTACGAGCAGTACTTC.

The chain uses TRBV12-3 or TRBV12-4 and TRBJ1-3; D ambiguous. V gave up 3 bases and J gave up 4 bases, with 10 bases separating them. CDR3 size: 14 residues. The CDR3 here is CASSFKQSGNTIYF. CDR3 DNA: TGTGCCAGCAGTTTTAAGCAGTCAGGAAACACCATATATTTT.

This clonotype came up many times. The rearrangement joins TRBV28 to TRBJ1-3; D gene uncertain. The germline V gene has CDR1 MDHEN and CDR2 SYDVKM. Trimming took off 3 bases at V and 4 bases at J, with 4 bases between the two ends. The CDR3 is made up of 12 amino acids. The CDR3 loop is CASSLLGNTIYF. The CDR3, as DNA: TGTGCCAGCAGTTTGTTGGGAAACACCATATATTTT.